The 28 T cell receptor beta chains below were found in one sample sequenced in a study of blood T cells in healthy people across ages. Then a second PCR, running roughly 7 to 11 cycles, was carried out with a sample-barcoded 5' primer and a J-beta primer mix. TCRdb re-called the 5' RACE reads with MiXCR, one entry per CDR3 protein. The table shows fewer than 950,000 distinct CDR3 sequences, with approximately 55% occurring only once. The sample was blood. These receptor sequences come from a man aged 80 or over in good health.

The V call is TRBV7-6, the J call TRBJ2-5; possibly TRBD2 for D (5 bases). Germline values: CDR1 SGHVS, CDR2 FNYEAQ. Between the trimmed V and J ends, which lost 1 base and 11 bases, there was a span of 23 bases. The CDR3 totals 16 residues. Here the CDR3 reads CASSLEWRSAGVGQYF. The CDR3 region has the DNA TGTGCCAGCAGCTTAGAGTGGAGGAGCGCCGGTGTCGGGCAGTACTTC. Supplemented by reference TRBV7-6 and TRBJ2-5, the full variable domain reads GAGVSQSPRYKVTKRGQDVALRCDPISGHVSLYWYRQALGQGPEFLTYFNYEAQQDKSGLPNDRFSAERPEGSISTLTIQRTEQRDSAMYRCASSLEWRSAGVGQYFGPGTRLLVL.

J is TRBJ2-3 and V is TRBV29-1; 7 positions agree with TRBD1. V was pared by 1 base and J by 14 bases, with 21 bases of the junction left unmatched. Germline CDR1 is SQVTM and CDR2 is ANQGSEA. This CDR3 spans 16 amino acids. The CDR3 nucleotides are TGCAGCGTTGAAGTTTTGAGGGACAGACAGCACAGATACGCGTATTTT. Its protein is CSVEVLRDRQHRYAYF.

The genes are TRBV28 and TRBJ2-1, with D possibly called TRBD1 or TRBD2 (5 bases each). The end of the DNA aligns better with TRBJ2-7, so the J call may be wrong. Germline V gene lookup returns CDR1 MDHEN and CDR2 SYDVKM. This CDR3 comprises 15 residues. CDR3 amino acids: CASALGTWSYNEQYF. CDR3 bases: TGTGCCAGCGCGCTGGGGACGTGGTCCTACAATGAGCAGTACTTC.

The genes are TRBV28 and TRBJ2-6; D is ambiguous. Germline V gene data show CDR1 as MDHEN and CDR2 as SYDVKM. V gave up 6 bases and J gave up 0 bases, with 15 bases separating them. The CDR3 has 17 residues. This CDR3 is CASREDGVLSGANVLTF. The CDR3 bases are TGTGCCAGCAGGGAAGACGGAGTCCTCTCTGGGGCCAACGTCCTGACTTTC. The full variable domain, in which reference TRBV28 and TRBJ2-6 provide the parts outside the CDR3, is DVKVTQSSRYLVKRTGEKVFLECVQDMDHENMFWYRQDPGLGLRLIYFSYDVKMKEKGDIPEGYSVSREKKERFSLILESASTNQTSMYLCASREDGVLSGANVLTFGAGSRLTVL.

The rearrangement uses TRBV5-6 and TRBJ2-7, with D tentatively TRBD2 (7 bases). The CDR3 consists of 13 residues. Germline CDR1 reads SGHDT; CDR2 reads YYEEEE. Trimming shortened V by 4 bases and J by 3 bases, and 11 bases separated the two germline ends. The CDR3 reads CASSDRTSYEQYF. The CDR3 DNA sequence: TGTGCCAGCAGCGACAGGACTAGCTACGAGCAGTACTTC. Full variable domain (missing parts from reference TRBV5-6 and TRBJ2-7): DAGVTQSPTHLIKTRGQQVTLRCSPKSGHDTVSWYQQALGQGPQFIFQYYEEEERQRGNFPDRFSGHQFPNYSSELNVNALLLGDSALYLCASSDRTSYEQYFGPGTRLTVT.

This chain joins TRBV6-5 and TRBJ2-2; D gene unclear. Between the trimmed V and J ends, which lost 3 bases and 0 bases, there was a span of 14 bases. Germline V lookup: CDR1 MNHEY, CDR2 SVGAGI. CDR3 length equals 17 residues. The DNA of the CDR3 is TGTGCCAGCAGTTATAATTCCCACTTCGCGAACACCGGGGAGCTGTTTTTT. It translates to CASSYNSHFANTGELFF.

V and J are TRBV7-2 and TRBJ1-2; the D is unclear. Germline CDR1 is SGHTA and CDR2 is FQGNSA. Trimming stripped 1 base from V and 8 bases from J, with 17 bases between. This CDR3 is built from 15 residues. CDR3: CASSLGAGPPYGYTF. The CDR3 region has the DNA TGTGCCAGCAGCTTAGGGGCCGGGCCGCCTTACGGCTACACCTTC.

The chain recombines TRBV3-1 with TRBJ2-7; 7 bases are a match to TRBD2. This CDR3 has 14 residues. Looked up from germline, CDR1 is LGHDT and CDR2 is YNNKEL (reference sequence). The ends lost 1 base at V and 7 bases at J; junction bases unmatched: 7. The CDR3 reads CASSQVWSSGEQYF. As DNA, the CDR3 is TGTGCCAGCAGCCAAGTCTGGTCTAGCGGTGAGCAGTACTTC.

The rearrangement links TRBV3-1 to TRBJ2-7, with D perhaps matching TRBD2 (5 bases). Trimming removed 3 bases at V and 5 bases at J, with 8 bases between. This CDR3 has 12 amino acids. The germline gives CDR1 LGHDT, CDR2 YNNKEL (reference sequence). In DNA form, the CDR3 reads TGTGCCAGCAGCCAGAGGGCTAACGAGCAGTACTTC. The encoded protein is CASSQRANEQYF.

This clonotype was counted between two and nine times. The V and J genes are TRBV10-3 and TRBJ2-3; maybe TRBD2 (5 bases). V was clipped by 4 bases and J by 2 bases, with 19 bases between them. This CDR3 comprises 17 residues. Germline assignment: CDR1 ENHRY and CDR2 SYGVKD. The CDR3 here is CAISAYALSGNTDTQYF. CDR3 in DNA: TGTGCCATCAGTGCCTATGCACTAAGCGGAAACACAGATACGCAGTATTTT.

Turning to this clonotype: One end of the junction varies from germline; a read error may be responsible. This chain connects TRBV9 to TRBJ1-2; 7 nucleotides line up with TRBD1. The germline gives CDR1 SGDLS, CDR2 YYNGEE. CDR3 size: 15 residues. CDR3 region: CANSDGLDRDYGYTF. DNA for the CDR3: TGTGCCAACAGCGATGGATTAGACAGGGATTATGGCTACACCTTC. The full variable domain, rest sourced from reference TRBV9 and TRBJ1-2, is DSGVTQTPKHLITATGQRVTLRCSPRSGDLSVYWYQQSLDQGLQFLIQYYNGEERAKGNILERFSAQQFPDLHSELNLSSLELGDSALYFCANSDGLDRDYGYTFGSGTRLTVV.

The rearrangement joins TRBV7-2 to TRBJ2-1; TRBD1 is a possible D gene (5 bases). V lost 6 bases and J lost 2, with 14 bases in between. Germline V gene data show CDR1 as SGHTA and CDR2 as FQGNSA. The CDR3 totals 15 residues. The CDR3 DNA sequence: TGTGCCAGCAGACTGGGGCTGACCACCTACAATGAGCAGTTCTTC. Residues: CASRLGLTTYNEQFF.

V is TRBV2 and J is TRBJ1-1; D may be TRBD1 (5 bases). Germline V gene lookup returns CDR1 SNHLY and CDR2 FYNNEI. The CDR3 consists of 13 residues. The germline V and J ends were trimmed by 5 bases and 1 base, with 8 bases remaining between them. CDR3 coding DNA: TGTGCCAGCAGTATTACAGGGAACACTGAAGCTTTCTTT. Protein sequence: CASSITGNTEAFF.

This clonotype was seen more than once but under ten times. V is TRBV20-1 and J is TRBJ2-5; D perhaps matches TRBD2 (6 bases). Germline V lookup: CDR1 DFQATT, CDR2 SNEGSKA (reference sequence). CDR3 length: 13 residues. V was cut by 5 bases and J by 1 base, with 11 bases left in between. The CDR3 here is CSAVGEAQETQYF. The CDR3 DNA reads as TGCAGTGCTGTGGGGGAGGCCCAAGAGACCCAGTACTTC.

The chain uses TRBV10-1 and TRBJ2-1; D might be TRBD1 (5 bases). CDR3 length equals 11 residues. V dropped 10 bases and J dropped 14 bases, with 18 bases sitting between them. Germline values: CDR1 WNHNN, CDR2 SYGVQD (reference sequence). CDR3 DNA sequence: TGCGCCAACCTTGGGGCCCAAGGAAAGTTCTTC. The encoded protein is CANLGAQGKFF.

This clonotype was observed a few times. The chain carries TRBV9 and TRBJ2-3; D perhaps matches TRBD2 (8 bases). V was clipped by 0 bases and J by 4 bases, with 12 bases between them. Germline loops: CDR1 SGDLS, CDR2 YYNGEE. The CDR3 totals 15 residues. The CDR3: CASSVAGGGADTQYF. The CDR3 DNA reads as TGTGCCAGCAGCGTAGCGGGAGGGGGCGCAGATACGCAGTATTTT.

There are a few counts of this clonotype. V gene TRBV6-6 combines with J gene TRBJ1-4; no clear D gene. Trimming pared 5 bases from V and 0 bases from J, leaving 13 bases between. The CDR3 consists of 16 residues. CDR1 MNHNY and CDR2 SVGAGI come from the germline V gene (reference sequence). The CDR3, as DNA: TGTGCCAGCAGTAGGTACCCTTCGCCAACTAATGAAAAACTGTTTTTT. As protein: CASSRYPSPTNEKLFF.

Notes on this clonotype: The junction differs from germline at one of its ends, possibly a read error. This rearrangement joins TRBV6-5 to TRBJ2-1, with no clear D. CDR3 length: 16 amino acids. CDR1 and CDR2 (germline): MNHEY, SVGAGI. CDR3 protein: CASSFKWVGSNNEQFF. CDR3 nucleotide sequence: TGTGCCAGCAGCTTCAAATGGGTCGGCTCCAACAATGAGCAGTTCTTC.

The chain uses TRBV11-1 and TRBJ2-5; D tentatively reads TRBD1 or TRBD2 (7 bases each). CDR1 and CDR2 (germline): SGHAT, FQDESV (reference sequence). The CDR3 has 16 residues. V lost 0 bases to trimming and J lost 1 base, with 12 bases between them. CDR3 coding DNA: TGTGCCAGCAGCTTAGCGCGGGGGACAGCCCAAGAGACCCAGTACTTC. Its protein is CASSLARGTAQETQYF. The full variable domain, completed using reference TRBV11-1 and TRBJ2-5, is EAEVAQSPRYKITEKSQAVAFWCDPISGHATLYWYRQILGQGPELLVQFQDESVVDDSQLPKDRFSAERLKGVDSTLKIQPAELGDSAMYLCASSLARGTAQETQYFGPGTRLLVL.

A few counts support this clonotype. The chain is built from TRBV9 and TRBJ2-1; D perhaps matches TRBD2 (5 bases). The CDR3 is 15 amino acids. Germline CDR1 is SGDLS and CDR2 is YYNGEE. V gave up 1 base and J gave up 8 bases, with 16 bases separating them. CDR3 protein: CASSVRGLRADEQFF. The CDR3 coding sequence is TGTGCCAGCAGCGTAAGAGGGCTACGGGCCGATGAGCAGTTCTTC.

The chain links TRBV7-2 to TRBJ2-1, with 9 bases that match TRBD2. V dropped 6 bases and J dropped 9; count of bases not matched to a gene: 15. From germline, CDR1 is SGHTA and CDR2 FQGNSA. The CDR3 length is 16 residues. DNA for the CDR3: TGTGCCAGCAGTCGTCAACCCGGGACAGCGGGGGGTGAGCAGTTCTTC. This sequence encodes CASSRQPGTAGGEQFF.

About this clonotype: An end of the junction does not agree with germline; a read error may underlie this. The chain recombines TRBV12-3 or TRBV12-4 with TRBJ2-2; weak D call: TRBD1 (6 bases). The CDR3 has 15 amino acids. CDR3 protein: CASTLGASNIGELFF. The CDR3 coding sequence is TGTGCCAGCACCCTGGGGGCTAGCAACATCGGGGAGCTGTTTTTT.

This rearrangement joins TRBV5-1 to TRBJ2-2, with TRBD2 as a possible D gene (5 bases). Trimming stripped 7 bases from V and 1 base from J, with 17 bases between. Germline loops: CDR1 SGHRS, CDR2 YFSETQ. This CDR3 has 16 residues. The CDR3 sequence: CASQQPGSRNTGELFF. The DNA for the CDR3 is TGCGCCAGCCAGCAACCGGGATCACGGAACACCGGGGAGCTGTTTTTT.

This clonotype was counted once. V and J are TRBV11-1 and TRBJ2-6; 11 positions agree with TRBD1. Trimming at V came to 1 base and at J to 4 bases, leaving 15 bases not matched to a gene. The CDR3 runs to 21 residues. The germline V gene has CDR1 SGHAT and CDR2 FQDESV (reference sequence). The CDR3 protein is CASSLVGADRGLRRGANVLTF. In DNA form, the CDR3 reads TGTGCCAGCAGCTTAGTCGGGGCGGACAGGGGGCTGCGTAGAGGGGCCAACGTCCTGACTTTC.

The genes are TRBV20-1 and TRBJ2-2; possible D gene TRBD2, 7 bases. The CDR3 runs to 14 residues. Germline CDR1 and CDR2: DFQATT and SNEGSKA (reference sequence). CDR3 sequence reads: CSTRGGRRTGELFF. The CDR3 DNA reads as TGCAGCACGAGGGGGGGGCGTCGCACCGGGGAGCTGTTTTTT.

This chain joins TRBV3-1 and TRBJ2-1; TRBD1 matches at 10 bases. Trimming took 0 bases from V and 9 from J; bases not matched to a gene: 5. Germline V gene sequence: CDR1 LGHDT, CDR2 YNNKEL (reference sequence). The CDR3 spans 15 residues. The chain's CDR3 is CASSQDMRTGGEQFF. CDR3 nucleotides: TGTGCCAGCAGCCAAGATATGAGGACAGGGGGTGAGCAGTTCTTC.

The CDR3 sequence is CASSPLSLGEQFF. CDR3 bases: TGTGCCAGCTCACCACTGAGTCTCGGTGAGCAGTTCTTC. The V call is TRBV18, the J call TRBJ2-1; D is unclear. This CDR3 spans 13 amino acids. The V gene lost 1 base and the J gene lost 9 bases, with 10 bases spanning the gap. Germline V CDR1 and CDR2: KGHSH, LQKENI.

This clonotype was found once. This chain uses TRBV5-1 with TRBJ2-7; maybe TRBD2 (6 bases). This CDR3 is 14 amino acids long. V was trimmed by 4 bases and J by 7 bases, leaving 18 bases between them. The germline V gene encodes CDR1 SGHRS and CDR2 YFSETQ. The CDR3 is CASSAALGAGEQYF. As DNA, the CDR3 is TGCGCCAGCAGCGCGGCCCTGGGAGCGGGTGAGCAGTACTTC.